This T cell receptor beta chain was captured in a study of human T cells and chemical hapten exposure. Time point defined: patch test 1, 2 weeks after DPC sensitization. Noted treatment: therapeutic diphenylcyclopropenone sensitization with weekly scalp DPC. Suited to DPC and affected by alopecia, the donors ranged from 18 to 70 years old. Germline CDR1 SQVTM, CDR2 ANQGSEA. The CDR3 totals 14 residues. V was cut by 5 bases and J by 5 bases, with 17 bases left in between. TCRdb independently ran MiXCR on the RACE reads; one entry per CDR3 protein. The sample consists of 80,000 to 100,000 distinct CDR3 sequences, about 8% of them appearing once. Ten or more counts support this clonotype.

This sample comprised whole blood, obtained in connection with sensitization to the hapten diphenylcyclopropenone (DPC). This chain connects TRBV29-1 to TRBJ2-3, with a weak D call TRBD1 (5 bases). This clonotype originated in a young woman with alopecia areata. Some clones in this sample may be carry-over from other donors' samples. This chain's CDR3 is CSVRSRVGVDTQYF. DNA of the CDR3: TGCAGCGTTCGGTCCAGGGTCGGTGTAGATACGCAGTATTTT.